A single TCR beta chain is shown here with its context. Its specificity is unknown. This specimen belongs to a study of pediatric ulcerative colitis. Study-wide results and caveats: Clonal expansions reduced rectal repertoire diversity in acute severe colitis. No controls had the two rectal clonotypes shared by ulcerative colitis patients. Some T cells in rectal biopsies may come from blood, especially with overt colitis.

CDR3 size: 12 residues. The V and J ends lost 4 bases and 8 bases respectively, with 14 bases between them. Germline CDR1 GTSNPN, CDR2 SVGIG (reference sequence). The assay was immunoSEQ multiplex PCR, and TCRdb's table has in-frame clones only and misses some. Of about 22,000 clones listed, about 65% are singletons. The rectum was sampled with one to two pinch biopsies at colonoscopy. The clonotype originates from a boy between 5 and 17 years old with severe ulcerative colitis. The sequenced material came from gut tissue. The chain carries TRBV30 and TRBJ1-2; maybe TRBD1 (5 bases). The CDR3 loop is CAWTQTRDGYTF. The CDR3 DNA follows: TGTGCCTGGACCCAGACGAGGGACGGCTACACCTTC. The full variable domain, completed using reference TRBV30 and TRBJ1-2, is SQTIHQWPATLVQPVGSPLSLECTVEGTSNPNLYWYRQAAGRGLQLLFYSVGIGQISSEVPQNLSASRPQDRQFILSSKKLLLSDSGFYLCAWTQTRDGYTFGSGTRLTVV.